The 18 T cell receptor beta chains in this list originate from one sample, sequenced in a study of T cell responses to AZD1222 COVID-19 vaccine. Here immunoSEQ multiplex PCR was the method, and the copy in TCRdb shows in-frame clones only, minus some. The sample lists approximately 170,000 clones, 80% to 95% occurring once. The sequencing used peripheral blood, collected on day 0 of AZD1222 vaccination. The receptors come from an adult in good health.

The rearrangement joins TRBV28 to TRBJ1-1; 11 nucleotides agree with TRBD1. The CDR3 totals 14 residues. Germline-derived CDR1 and CDR2 are MDHEN and SYDVKM. The V gene end was trimmed by 6 bases and the J gene end by 6 bases; junction bases not matched to a gene: 6. This CDR3 reads CASRRTGGAPEAFF. In DNA form, the CDR3 reads TGTGCCAGCAGAAGGACAGGGGGCGCCCCTGAAGCTTTCTTT.

The chain employs TRBV15 and TRBJ1-1; 8 bases align to TRBD1. Trimming took 1 base from V and 5 from J; bases not matched to a gene: 0. The V gene's germline CDR1 is LNHNV and CDR2 YYDKDF (reference sequence). The CDR3 spans 13 residues. Written as DNA, the CDR3 is TGTGCCACCAGCAGAGGGACAGGGACTGAAGCTTTCTTT. Translating gives CATSRGTGTEAFF.

The chain has TRBV6-2 or TRBV6-3 and TRBJ1-2, with a tentative D call TRBD1 (6 bases). Germline lookup yields CDR1 MNHEY and CDR2 SVGEGT. CDR3 length equals 14 residues. Trimming cost V 6 bases and J 4 bases, with 15 bases left between them. The CDR3 nucleotides read TGTGCCAGCAGCGACGGGGGGGGCCTCTATGGCTACACCTTC. This encodes CASSDGGGLYGYTF.

As to this clone: Germline and junction disagree at one end, which may indicate a read error. The chain uses TRBV7-7 and TRBJ2-1; possible D gene TRBD2, 6 bases. This CDR3 has 15 residues. Germline CDR1 SSHAT, CDR2 FNYEAQ (reference sequence). Here the CDR3 DNA reads TGTGCTAGCAGCCCCCGGGAGACGGATTGGCATGAGCAGTTCTTC. Translation gives CASSPRETDWHEQFF.

V gene TRBV18 combines with J gene TRBJ1-1; TRBD1 aligns across 7 bases. The V gene's germline CDR1 is KGHSH and CDR2 LQKENI. The trim removed 3 bases at V and 2 bases at J, leaving 6 bases unmatched. The CDR3 has 15 amino acids. The CDR3 is CASSPNTGANTEAFF. CDR3 in DNA: TGTGCCAGCTCACCGAATACAGGGGCAAACACTGAAGCTTTCTTT.

The chain recombines TRBV7-2 with TRBJ1-3; D is perhaps TRBD1 (5 bases). Germline loops: CDR1 SGHTA, CDR2 FQGNSA. The CDR3 sequence is 15 residues long. Trimming took off 1 base at V and 2 bases at J, with 9 bases between the two ends. The DNA of the CDR3 is TGTGCCAGCAGCTTAGGTCCGGGGGCTGGAAACACCATATATTTT. It yields the protein CASSLGPGAGNTIYF.

The chain has TRBV7-8 and TRBJ2-1; 10 bases agree with TRBD2. Germline CDR1 is SGHVS and CDR2 is FQNEAQ. This CDR3 has 16 residues. The J segment lost 1 base and the V segment lost 1 base, leaving 1 base of the junction unmatched. CDR3 loop: CASSLGLAGSYNEQFF. In DNA form, the CDR3 reads TGTGCCAGCAGCTTAGGACTAGCGGGTTCCTACAATGAGCAGTTCTTC.

The V call is TRBV18, the J call TRBJ2-7; 12 bases are shared with TRBD2. The germline V gene has CDR1 KGHSH and CDR2 LQKENI. With V trimmed by 3 bases and J by 6 bases, 12 bases remained unmatched. The CDR3 length is 17 residues. CDR3 amino acids: CASSPLRLAGAGGEQYF. The CDR3 DNA reads as TGTGCCAGCTCACCTTTACGACTAGCGGGAGCTGGCGGCGAGCAGTACTTC.

The V gene is TRBV6-5, the J gene TRBJ1-2, with D perhaps matching TRBD1 (5 bases). The CDR3 spans 14 residues. Trimming removed 7 bases at V and 2 bases at J, with 14 bases between. CDR1 is MNHEY, CDR2 SVGAGI, per germline. Here the CDR3 DNA reads TGTGCCAGCACCCCTCTCTACAGGAACTATGGCTACACCTTC. This codes for CASTPLYRNYGYTF.

This clone has just one count. Relative to the germline gene, one junction end is altered; a read error may explain this. The rearrangement uses TRBV7-7 and TRBJ2-1; no firm D call. Germline-derived CDR1 and CDR2 are SSHAT and FNYEAQ (reference sequence). This CDR3 is 13 amino acids long. CDR3 loop: CASSLAGGNEQFF. The CDR3 bases are TGTGCTAGCAGCTTAGCTGGCGGCAATGAGCAGTTCTTC.

The chain uses TRBV5-1 and TRBJ2-3; TRBD2 agrees at 11 bases. The germline CDR1 and CDR2 sequences are SGHRS and YFSETQ. J gave up 0 bases and V 4 bases, and 10 bases lay outside the gene matches. This CDR3 has 18 residues. CDR3: CASSNLASGRSSTDTQYF. The CDR3 nucleotides are TGCGCCAGCAGCAATCTAGCTAGCGGGAGGTCTAGCACAGATACGCAGTATTTT.

The gene calls are TRBV2 and TRBJ1-2; a weak D match, TRBD1 (5 bases). The CDR3 loop spans 16 amino acids. V dropped 5 bases and J dropped 5 bases, with 21 bases sitting between them. CDR1 and CDR2 from the germline V gene are SNHLY and FYNNEI. The chain's CDR3 is CASSRIMDGGSYGYTF. CDR3 nucleotides: TGTGCCAGCAGTAGAATAATGGATGGGGGGAGTTATGGCTACACCTTC.

The chain joins TRBV9 to TRBJ1-4; unclear D gene. This CDR3 has 17 amino acids. V was cut by 0 bases and J by 0 bases, with 12 bases left in between. Germline V lookup: CDR1 SGDLS, CDR2 YYNGEE. The CDR3 DNA is TGTGCCAGCAGCGTAGCTGATGGTAGAGCAACTAATGAAAAACTGTTTTTT. Amino acids: CASSVADGRATNEKLFF.

Details on this clone: Distinct nucleotide sequences in the sample also encode this CDR3. The chain links TRBV28 to TRBJ1-2; 9 bases line up with TRBD1. Per the germline V gene, CDR1 is MDHEN and CDR2 is SYDVKM. The CDR3 contains 14 residues. With 5 bases clipped from V and 5 bases from J, the junction kept 6 bases outside the gene matches. CDR3 sequence reads: CASSPRDRAYGYTF. In nucleotides, the CDR3 is TGTGCCAGCAGTCCCAGGGACAGGGCTTATGGCTACACCTTC.

The V call is TRBV12-3 or TRBV12-4, the J call TRBJ1-2; 7 bases line up with TRBD1. J gave up 4 bases and V 6 bases, and 2 bases lay outside the gene matches. There are 12 residues in the CDR3. CDR3 protein: CASSQGGYGYTF. CDR3 DNA: TGTGCCAGCAGCCAGGGGGGCTATGGCTACACCTTC.

Points on this clone: At one end, the junction sequence differs from germline, possibly due to a read error. The genes are TRBV7-7 and TRBJ2-1; 7 bases align to TRBD1. This CDR3 spans 14 amino acids. The germline CDR1 and CDR2 sequences are SSHAT and FNYEAQ (reference sequence). The CDR3 is CASSPYRGYNEQFF. The CDR3 DNA reads as TGTGCTAGCAGCCCCTACAGGGGTTACAATGAGCAGTTCTTC. The full variable domain, in which reference TRBV7-7 and TRBJ2-1 provide the parts outside the CDR3, is GAGVSQSPRYKVTKRGQDVTLRCDPISSHATLYWYQQALGQGPEFLTYFNYEAQPDKSGLPSDRFSAERPEGSISTLTIQRTEQRDSAMYRCASSPYRGYNEQFFGPGTRLTVL.

The chain has TRBV27 and TRBJ1-3; D unclear. Trimming stripped 2 bases from V and 3 bases from J, with 11 bases between. The CDR3 has 15 amino acids. Germline V gene data show CDR1 as MNHEY and CDR2 as SMNVEV (reference sequence). This chain's CDR3 is CASSLPPLGGNTIYF. The CDR3 DNA follows: TGTGCCAGCAGTTTACCCCCGCTCGGTGGAAACACCATATATTTT.

The chain links TRBV5-1 to TRBJ2-7, with 10 bases that match TRBD2. The CDR3 is 14 residues long. Germline V gene lookup returns CDR1 SGHRS and CDR2 YFSETQ. Trimming took 4 bases from V and 5 from J; bases not matched to a gene: 6. The CDR3 coding sequence is TGCGCCAGCAGCCCTAGCGGGGGACTGGACGAGCAGTACTTC. Its translation: CASSPSGGLDEQYF.